Listed here are 3 T cell receptor beta chains from one sample, sequenced in a study of CD8+CD57+ T cells in acquired aplastic anemia. Whoever was chosen for sequencing had shown CD8+CD57+ cell expansion by flow cytometry. TCR beta VDJ combinations and CDR3 sequences were profiled from genomic DNA. MiXCR was run by TCRdb on the reads, yielding one entry per CDR3 protein. The repertoire holds 110,000 or so distinct CDR3 sequences, with under 65% as singletons. The sequenced sample was sorted CD4+, CD8+, or CD8+CD57+ T cells (not recorded which) from PBMCs. Receptor source: a human donor with aplastic anemia.

This chain links TRBV20-1 with TRBJ2-7; D uncertain. The CDR3 length is 10 residues. Germline CDR1 reads DFQATT; CDR2 reads SNEGSKA (reference sequence). Trimming stripped 3 bases from V and 4 bases from J, with 4 bases between. The CDR3 loop is CSASEYEQYF. For the CDR3, the DNA is TGCAGTGCTAGCGAATACGAGCAGTACTTC.

V and J are TRBV12-3 or TRBV12-4 and TRBJ1-6; D is possibly TRBD1 (5 bases). V was clipped by 4 bases and J by 5 bases, with 9 bases between them. The CDR3 is 14 amino acids. This CDR3 reads CASSSTVNNSPLHF. The CDR3 bases are TGTGCCAGCAGTTCGACAGTAAATAATTCACCCCTCCACTTT.

This clonotype was observed many times. This chain joins TRBV7-9 and TRBJ2-5; D remains unclear. The V end was cut by 1 base, the J end by 2 bases, with 8 bases between. CDR3 length equals 14 residues. Germline lookup yields CDR1 SEHNR and CDR2 FQNEAQ (reference sequence). The CDR3 sequence is CASSLEGKQETQYF. For the CDR3, the DNA is TGTGCCAGCAGCTTAGAAGGAAAACAAGAGACCCAGTACTTC.